The 26 T cell receptor beta chains below all came from one sample that was sequenced in a study of CD8 T cells in Susac syndrome. When the RNA was reverse transcribed, random hexamers were used with an input of about 0.5 to 1 ug. Using its own MiXCR run on the immunoSEQ multiplex PCR reads, TCRdb lists one record per CDR3 protein. The sample yields fewer than 150,000 distinct CDR3 sequences, around 91% seen once. The specimen was CD8+ T cells from PBMCs. The receptors come from a human donor with multiple sclerosis.

The CDR3 loop reads CASRDRDREIGTSGNTIYF. The CDR3, as DNA: TGTGCCAGCAGGGATCGGGACAGGGAGATTGGGACCTCTGGAAACACCATATATTTT. The chain links TRBV28 to TRBJ1-3, with 9 bases aligning to TRBD1. Germline V gene lookup returns CDR1 MDHEN and CDR2 SYDVKM. Trimming at V came to 6 bases and at J to 0 bases, leaving 15 bases not matched to a gene. The CDR3 has 19 amino acids.

This chain joins TRBV5-1 and TRBJ1-1; 9 positions match TRBD1. CDR3 length equals 16 residues. Germline V CDR1 and CDR2: SGHRS, YFSETQ. The V segment lost 3 bases and the J segment 2 bases; nucleotides outside the gene matches: 8. This CDR3 is CASSSLWTGANTEAFF. CDR3 sequence (DNA): TGCGCCAGCAGCTCCCTCTGGACAGGGGCAAACACTGAAGCTTTCTTT.

The chain carries TRBV12-3 or TRBV12-4 and TRBJ1-5; weak D call: TRBD1 (5 bases). The CDR3 consists of 17 residues. Trimming took off 7 bases at V and 6 bases at J, with 25 bases between the two ends. The CDR3 sequence is CASTFSRGVRELQPQHF. In DNA form, the CDR3 reads TGTGCCAGCACTTTCTCACGGGGCGTTCGGGAGCTTCAGCCCCAGCATTTT.

The chain links TRBV7-9 to TRBJ2-7; TRBD2 aligns across 7 bases. The CDR3 extends over 12 amino acids. Germline V CDR1 and CDR2: SEHNR, FQNEAQ (reference sequence). Trimming took 7 bases from V and 2 from J; bases not matched to a gene: 2. CDR3 region: CASTSGAYEQYF. Here the CDR3 DNA reads TGTGCCAGCACTAGCGGAGCCTACGAGCAGTACTTC.

V usage is TRBV15 and J usage is TRBJ1-3; no firm D call. This CDR3 spans 15 amino acids. Trimming stripped 2 bases from V and 6 bases from J, with 14 bases between. CDR1 and CDR2 (germline): LNHNV, YYDKDF (reference sequence). In nucleotides, the CDR3 is TGTGCCACCAGCAGAACCGGGGAAGGTGAAAACACCATATATTTT. Translated, it gives CATSRTGEGENTIYF.

This chain connects TRBV19 to TRBJ2-1; 8 nucleotides match TRBD2. V was clipped by 6 bases and J by 6 bases; unmatched bases: 13. This CDR3 contains 16 residues. Looked up from germline, CDR1 is LNHDA and CDR2 is SQIVND (reference sequence). In nucleotides, the CDR3 is TGTGCCAGTAGCATGTCAGAAGGACTAGCCTTCAATGAGCAGTTCTTC. The encoded protein is CASSMSEGLAFNEQFF.

J is TRBJ1-5 and V is TRBV15, with D tentatively TRBD1 (5 bases). The CDR3 is 15 amino acids. V dropped 0 bases and J dropped 6 bases, with 12 bases sitting between them. Looked up from germline, CDR1 is LNHNV and CDR2 is YYDKDF (reference sequence). Here the CDR3 reads CATSRDAGPGQPQHF. DNA of the CDR3: TGTGCCACCAGCAGAGATGCAGGGCCAGGTCAGCCCCAGCATTTT. Combining the CDR3 with reference TRBV15 and TRBJ1-5 gives the whole variable domain DAMVIQNPRYQVTQFGKPVTLSCSQTLNHNVMYWYQQKSSQAPKLLFHYYDKDFNNEADTPDNFQSRRPNTSFCFLDIRSPGLGDTAMYLCATSRDAGPGQPQHFGDGTRLSIL.

V is TRBV27 and J is TRBJ1-2; TRBD1 matches at 7 bases. The CDR3 length is 14 residues. Unmatched junction bases numbered 8, after V lost 2 bases and J lost 8 bases. Per the germline V gene, CDR1 is MNHEY and CDR2 is SMNVEV (reference sequence). The CDR3 protein is CASSLGGQTWGYTF. For the CDR3, the DNA is TGTGCCAGCAGTTTAGGGGGACAGACCTGGGGCTACACCTTC.

The gene calls are TRBV27 and TRBJ2-3; perhaps TRBD2 as D (6 bases). Germline CDR1 is MNHEY and CDR2 is SMNVEV (reference sequence). V lost 6 bases and J 8 bases, leaving 15 bases between the germline ends. The CDR3 runs 13 residues. DNA of the CDR3: TGTGCCAGCAGGGATGGTATGGGAGGTACGCAGTATTTT. This codes for CASRDGMGGTQYF.

This clonotype was picked up a small number of times. This sequence joins TRBV30 and TRBJ2-7, with 9 bases lining up with TRBD2. The CDR3 totals 12 residues. Germline CDR1 reads GTSNPN; CDR2 reads SVGIG (reference sequence). The J segment lost 4 bases and the V segment lost 2 bases, leaving 0 bases of the junction unmatched. CDR3 DNA: TGTGCCTGGAGTACTAGCGGGTACGAGCAGTACTTC. Protein product: CAWSTSGYEQYF.

This sequence joins TRBV2 and TRBJ2-2; unclear D gene. CDR1 and CDR2 from the germline V gene are SNHLY and FYNNEI. V gave up 4 bases and J gave up 7 bases, with 7 bases separating them. The CDR3 extends over 12 amino acids. CDR3 in amino acids: CASSGMDGELFF. The CDR3 DNA reads TGTGCCAGCAGTGGAATGGACGGGGAGCTGTTTTTT.

The J gene is TRBJ1-1, the V gene TRBV11-1; D gene ambiguous. The CDR3 has 11 residues. V lost 4 bases to trimming and J lost 6 bases, with 6 bases between them. The germline V gene encodes CDR1 SGHAT and CDR2 FQDESV (reference sequence). For the CDR3, the DNA is TGTGCCAGCAGCTATCGGTCTGAAGCTTTCTTT. It codes for CASSYRSEAFF.

This clonotype was seen only once. This rearrangement joins TRBV27 to TRBJ1-5; D is perhaps TRBD1 (5 bases). The germline CDR1 and CDR2 sequences are MNHEY and SMNVEV (reference sequence). Trimming removed 8 bases at V and 7 bases at J, with 15 bases between. CDR3 length: 13 amino acids. The CDR3 here is CASSGRGGQPQHF. The CDR3, as DNA: TGTGCCAGCTCAGGAAGGGGCGGCCAGCCCCAGCATTTT.

The chain combines TRBV28 with TRBJ2-7; TRBD2 aligns across 7 bases. The trim removed 4 bases at V and 2 bases at J, leaving 5 bases unmatched. The CDR3 is 14 amino acids. Germline loops: CDR1 MDHEN, CDR2 SYDVKM. CDR3 sequence reads: CASSSGTMTYEQYF. The DNA of the CDR3 is TGTGCCAGCAGTTCCGGGACTATGACCTACGAGCAGTACTTC.

As DNA, the CDR3 is TGTGCCAGCAGCGGCACTAGCGCAAGAGGGACCGGGGAGCTGTTTTTT. Translating it yields CASSGTSARGTGELFF. The chain joins TRBV2 to TRBJ2-2; 7 bases are a match to TRBD2. Trimming took 6 bases from V and 5 from J; bases not matched to a gene: 12. Looked up from germline, CDR1 is SNHLY and CDR2 is FYNNEI. CDR3 size: 16 residues.

The gene calls are TRBV21-1 and TRBJ2-1. TRBV21-1 has pseudogene status. The CDR3 runs 14 residues. In DNA form, the CDR3 reads TGTGCCAGCATTCCAAAGGACTCCTACAATGAGCAGTTCTTC. Translated, it gives CASIPKDSYNEQFF.

This rearrangement joins TRBV30 to TRBJ2-5; D is unclear. The CDR3 runs to 15 residues. The germline V gene has CDR1 GTSNPN and CDR2 SVGIG (reference sequence). V shed 0 bases and J shed 6 bases, with 17 bases lying between them. CDR3 sequence reads: CAWSVVVSRGKTQYF. CDR3 sequence (DNA): TGTGCCTGGAGTGTAGTCGTTTCCAGAGGAAAGACCCAGTACTTC.

The chain uses TRBV19 and TRBJ1-1, with a weak D call TRBD1 (6 bases). The ends were cut back, 7 bases at V and 4 bases at J, with 19 bases in the middle. Germline V CDR1 and CDR2: LNHDA, SQIVND (reference sequence). There are 15 residues in the CDR3. CDR3 amino acids: CASTANRVGFTEAFF. The CDR3 DNA reads as TGTGCCAGTACAGCTAACAGGGTAGGGTTCACTGAAGCTTTCTTT.

The chain couples TRBV19 to TRBJ1-1; a weak D match, TRBD1 (5 bases). CDR1 LNHDA and CDR2 SQIVND come from the germline V gene (reference sequence). The CDR3 loop spans 13 amino acids. V gave up 3 bases and J gave up 4 bases, with 9 bases separating them. The chain's CDR3 is CASSMEGSTEAFF. Written as DNA, the CDR3 is TGTGCCAGTAGTATGGAGGGGAGCACTGAAGCTTTCTTT.

The rearrangement uses TRBV4-3 and TRBJ1-2; D unclear. The V gene's germline CDR1 is LGHNA and CDR2 YSLEER. Trimming took 0 bases from V and 0 from J, leaving 8 bases between them. The CDR3 spans 15 residues. CDR3: CASSQDFVTNYGYTF. The CDR3 DNA follows: TGCGCCAGCAGCCAAGATTTTGTCACTAACTATGGCTACACCTTC.

This chain uses TRBV6-5 with TRBJ2-7, with TRBD2 identical over 10 bases. CDR1 and CDR2 from the germline V gene are MNHEY and SVGAGI. Unmatched junction bases numbered 4, after V lost 3 bases and J lost 2 bases. The CDR3 sequence is 15 residues long. The CDR3 reads CASSYTSGNAYEQYF. In nucleotides, the CDR3 is TGTGCCAGCAGTTATACTAGCGGGAATGCCTACGAGCAGTACTTC.

The V gene is TRBV4-3, the J gene TRBJ2-2, with TRBD2 matching 9 bases. V lost 4 bases to trimming and J lost 7 bases; unmatched junction nucleotides: 10. This CDR3 spans 16 amino acids. Germline values: CDR1 LGHNA, CDR2 YSLEER. The CDR3 reads CASSRLSGSRSGELFF. DNA of the CDR3: TGCGCCAGCAGCCGGCTTAGCGGGAGTCGGAGCGGGGAGCTGTTTTTT.

The gene calls are TRBV5-6 and TRBJ1-1, with D unclear. The CDR3 covers 11 residues. Germline values: CDR1 SGHDT, CDR2 YYEEEE. V lost 0 bases, J lost 6 bases, and 3 bases lay in between. CDR3 nucleotides: TGTGCCAGCAGCTTGGCCGCTGAAGCTTTCTTT. Translating gives CASSLAAEAFF.

The V call is TRBV19, the J call TRBJ2-3; D not certain. Germline V gene lookup returns CDR1 LNHDA and CDR2 SQIVND (reference sequence). The CDR3 extends over 15 amino acids. The V end was cut by 4 bases, the J end by 1 base, with 12 bases between. In DNA, the CDR3 is TGTGCCAGTAGTAGTACCGGGCTACGCACAGATACGCAGTATTTT. It encodes CASSSTGLRTDTQYF.

The CDR3 loop reads CAISQDGTEAFF. The CDR3 DNA sequence: TGTGCCATCAGTCAGGACGGCACTGAAGCTTTCTTT. V and J are TRBV10-3 and TRBJ1-1; D gene uncertain. The germline CDR1 and CDR2 sequences are ENHRY and SYGVKD. The CDR3 runs 12 residues. V was shortened by 5 bases and J by 4 bases, with 8 bases between the two germline ends.

The rearrangement uses TRBV5-1 and TRBJ2-1; the match to TRBD2 covers 8 bases. Germline CDR1 SGHRS, CDR2 YFSETQ. The CDR3 spans 17 residues. Trimming removed 3 bases from V and 9 bases from J; junction bases left unmatched: 17. The CDR3 sequence: CASSSHTLLSGVGEQFF. CDR3 coding DNA: TGCGCCAGCAGCTCTCACACATTACTTAGCGGGGTTGGTGAGCAGTTCTTC.